This T cell receptor (beta chain) was observed in a study of shared clonotypes between healthy human individuals (dated by TCRdb to 2020 to 2022). Regarding the research as a whole: A few men and two women, aged 18 to 49 years, made up the cohort. Each donor's leukapheresis produced roughly between about 0.8 and 8.9 billion PBMCs. To estimate repertoire size and how much clonotype sharing occurs between individuals, the study deeply sequenced the blood TCR repertoires of 5 or 6 healthy adults. Libraries were prepared and TCR repertoires were sequenced by different laboratories using diverse techniques, in order to increase sequencing depth and limit assay-specific biases. For each donor, three plates each were used for CD4 naive and CD4 memory, two plates were used for CD8 naive, and one plate was used for CD8 memory.

What the study reported, not specific to this receptor: When several donors were compared, the shared fraction of clonotypes was about 5.2% for naive CD4, around 3.5% for naive CD8, 2.3% for memory CD4, and about 0.36% for memory CD8. Even with the large sequencing depth, rarefaction of the sorted-subset datasets indicated that sequencing was incomplete. Compared with non-shared clonotypes, clonotypes shared by all four sorted-subset donors had higher generation probabilities. Estimated clonotype richness was generally larger for naive than for memory subsets. Sampling was restricted to blood, and TCR repertoires in tissues likely differ from the TCR repertoires found in blood. Based on pairwise subsampling, the degree of clonotype sharing among donors was expected to be affected by sequencing depth. Because the study included only a small number of donors, the genetic and exposure-history diversity represented was limited.

As for this clone: Its target antigen remains unknown. No much larger clonotype is one base removed from it; base qualities were not supplied.

Using the deep immunoSEQ assay, multiplex PCR amplified TCR CDR3 regions from genomic DNA. Extracted genomic DNA from each cell subset was spread evenly across all wells of several immunoSEQ 96-well plates, with each plate serving as a replicate. Each replicate PCR for sorted subsets received about 200 ng genomic DNA, equal to roughly 33,000 T cell genomes. Purified libraries were quantified with a Qubit 3.0 fluorometer, sized on a Bioanalyzer 2100, and re-quantified with the KAPA Library Quantification kit. Every immunoSEQ 96-well plate was sequenced on a dedicated single-read 150-cycle Illumina NextSeq 550 flow cell. Per the source publication's procedure: Because only junctional sequences without quality scores were contained in the immunoSEQ output, filtering matching that applied to full-length reads could not be performed. Sequences were annotated with PyIR, a Python wrapper for IgBLAST v1.9, using IMGT germline references to assign V/J genes and CDR3. Reads were filtered out if the reads had weak V/J assignments (E-value above 1e-6), no CDR3, stop codons, out-of-frame junctions, or ambiguous translated residues. V3J clonotypes were defined as sequences sharing an identical inferred V gene, J gene, and CDR3 amino acid sequence. The percentage overlap between two repertoires was calculated by dividing the number of shared unique clonotypes by the size of the smaller repertoire. RTK rarefaction, the Chao1 estimator, and Recon v2.1 estimates of unobserved clonotypes were used to assess repertoire richness. OLGA was used to compute generation probabilities for all TCRbeta clonotypes that the gDNA method yielded from a handful of donors. Entries here come from immuneACCESS through TCRdb and include only in-frame sequences with V and J called. Some clones fail to appear in such tables; in the studies checked, an unresolved V gene covers under half of the shortfall, and the cause of the remainder is unknown. D and trimming were read from the DNA, whereas the V and J calls and clone size are those reported in that table. The sample table holds about 2,200,000 clones, of which roughly 91% were seen once. Over 1.5% of the sample rests with the top ten.

CD8 naive samples consisted of CD45RO-negative cells that were positively selected for CCR7, yielding a CD45RA+CCR7+ population without TemRA cells. The donors were healthy, HIV-negative adults who had no recently reported acute infections or vaccinations. Every donor was a Caucasian adult living in Nashville, Tennessee, USA. Blood was obtained by leukapheresis, after which PBMCs were separated by Ficoll-Histopaque density gradient centrifugation and cryopreserved in liquid nitrogen vapor phase. Analytical flow cytometry was used to check the purity and quantity of every magnetically sorted T cell population. Genomic DNA was isolated from each sorted fraction and quantified by UV absorbance on a Nanodrop 2000c. Sequenced input: naive CD8+ T cells from PBMCs. The cell subset or site label corresponds to: CD45RA+CCR7+. The receptor's source is a man younger than 35 in good health. Some clones in this sample may be carry-over from other donors' samples.

This receptor carries the CDR3 CASSHGQATYEQYF. The base sequence is TGTGCCAGCAGCCATGGGCAGGCCACCTACGAGCAGTACTTC. The sequence is built from TRBV16 and TRBJ2-7, with the identity of the D gene unclear. The CDR3 sequence holds 14 residues, the cysteine and phenylalanine included. CDR3 DNA only is kept here, 42 bases in frame from base 1. CDR1 and CDR2, per the germline V gene, are KGHSY and FQNENV. A distance of 11 bases separates the germline ends of V and J, which lose 3 bases and 2 bases respectively.